This note documents a single T cell receptor beta chain sequence. Its antigen is unknown. The identical CDR3 is also encoded by other nucleotide sequences in the sample. The data are from a study of radiation and T cells in renal cell carcinoma. Overall study context: Nephrectomy followed 15 Gy stereotactic body radiation by 4 weeks.

Points from the study as a whole: Pretreatment tumor biopsies were lacking, so baseline clonotypes are unknown.

This sample's time point: baseline pretreatment blood. As for treatment: 15 Gy SBRT to primary tumor, nephrectomy 4 weeks later. Radiation-treated patients gave blood at baseline, week 2 and week 4. This renal cell carcinoma was of the clear cell type. Method: immunoSEQ multiplex PCR; TCRdb's copy keeps in-frame clones and lacks some. The sample has some 120,000 clones, around 84% seen once. The input for sequencing was blood, taken from a patient whose treatment included radiotherapy and nephrectomy. This receptor was taken from a woman aged 55-69 years with renal cell carcinoma.

CDR3 in DNA: TGTGCCAGCAGCCGGGACACCGGGGAGCTGTTTTTT. Translated: CASSRDTGELFF. This chain connects TRBV7-9 to TRBJ2-2; D unresolved. The germline V gene encodes CDR1 SEHNR and CDR2 FQNEAQ (reference sequence). Deletions cut 5 bases from V and 3 bases from J, with 4 bases between. This CDR3 has 12 residues.